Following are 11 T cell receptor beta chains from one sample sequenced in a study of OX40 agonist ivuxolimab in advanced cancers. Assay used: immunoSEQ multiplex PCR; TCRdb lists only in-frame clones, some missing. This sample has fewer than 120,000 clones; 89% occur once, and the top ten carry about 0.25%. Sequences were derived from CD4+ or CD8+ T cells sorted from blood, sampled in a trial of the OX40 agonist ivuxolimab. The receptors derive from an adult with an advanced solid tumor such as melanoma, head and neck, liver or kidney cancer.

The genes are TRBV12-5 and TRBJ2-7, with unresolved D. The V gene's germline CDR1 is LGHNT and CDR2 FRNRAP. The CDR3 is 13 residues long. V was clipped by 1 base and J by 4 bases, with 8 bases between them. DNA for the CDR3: TGTGCTAGTGGTTTGGAACTGAGTTACGAGCAGTACTTC. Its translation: CASGLELSYEQYF.

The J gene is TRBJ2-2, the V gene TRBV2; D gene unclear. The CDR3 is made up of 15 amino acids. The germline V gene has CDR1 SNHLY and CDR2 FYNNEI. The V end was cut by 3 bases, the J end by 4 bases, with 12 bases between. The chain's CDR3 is CASSEGLTLTGELFF. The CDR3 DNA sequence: TGTGCCAGCAGTGAGGGCCTTACCCTCACCGGGGAGCTGTTTTTT.

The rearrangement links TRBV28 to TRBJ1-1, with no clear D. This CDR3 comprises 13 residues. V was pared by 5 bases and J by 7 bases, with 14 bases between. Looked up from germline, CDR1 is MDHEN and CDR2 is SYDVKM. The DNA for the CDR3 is TGTGCCAGCAGTATGACCGTCGATGATGAAGCTTTCTTT. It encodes CASSMTVDDEAFF.

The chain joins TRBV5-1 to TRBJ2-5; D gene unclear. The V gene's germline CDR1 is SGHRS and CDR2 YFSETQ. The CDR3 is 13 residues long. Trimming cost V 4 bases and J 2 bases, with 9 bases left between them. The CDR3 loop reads CASSGTEQETQYF. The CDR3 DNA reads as TGCGCCAGCAGCGGAACAGAGCAAGAGACCCAGTACTTC.

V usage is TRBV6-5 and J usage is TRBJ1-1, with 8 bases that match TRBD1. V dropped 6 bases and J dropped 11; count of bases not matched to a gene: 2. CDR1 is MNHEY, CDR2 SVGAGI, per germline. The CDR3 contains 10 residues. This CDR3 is CASRDREAFF. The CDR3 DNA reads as TGTGCCAGCAGGGACAGGGAGGCTTTCTTT.

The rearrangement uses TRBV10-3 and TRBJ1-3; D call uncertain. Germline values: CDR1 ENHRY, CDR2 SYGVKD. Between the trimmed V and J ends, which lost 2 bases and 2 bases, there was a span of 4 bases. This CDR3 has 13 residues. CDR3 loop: CAISEGTGNTIYF. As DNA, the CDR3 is TGTGCCATCAGTGAGGGAACTGGAAACACCATATATTTT.

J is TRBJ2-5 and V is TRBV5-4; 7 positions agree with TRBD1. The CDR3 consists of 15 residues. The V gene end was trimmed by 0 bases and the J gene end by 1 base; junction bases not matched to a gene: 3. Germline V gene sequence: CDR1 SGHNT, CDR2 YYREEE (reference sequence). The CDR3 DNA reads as TGTGCCAGCAGCTTGGAAGGGACAGCCCAAGAGACCCAGTACTTC. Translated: CASSLEGTAQETQYF.

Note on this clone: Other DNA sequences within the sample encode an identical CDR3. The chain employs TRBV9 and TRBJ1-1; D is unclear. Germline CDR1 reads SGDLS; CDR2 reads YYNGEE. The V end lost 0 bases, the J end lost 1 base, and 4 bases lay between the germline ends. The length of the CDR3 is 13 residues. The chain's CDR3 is CASSVAGNTEAFF. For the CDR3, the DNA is TGTGCCAGCAGCGTAGCGGGGAACACTGAAGCTTTCTTT.

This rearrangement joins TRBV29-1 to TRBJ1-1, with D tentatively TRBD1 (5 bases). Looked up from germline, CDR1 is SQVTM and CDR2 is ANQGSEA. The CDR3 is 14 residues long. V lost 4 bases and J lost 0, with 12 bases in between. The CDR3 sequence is CSVGRGLLNTEAFF. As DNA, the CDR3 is TGCAGCGTTGGCCGGGGCCTGCTGAACACTGAAGCTTTCTTT. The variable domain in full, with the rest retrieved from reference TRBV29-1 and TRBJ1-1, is SAVISQKPSRDICQRGTSLTIQCQVDSQVTMMFWYRQQPGQSLTLIATANQGSEATYESGFVIDKFPISRPNLTFSTLTVSNMSPEDSSIYLCSVGRGLLNTEAFFGQGTRLTVV.

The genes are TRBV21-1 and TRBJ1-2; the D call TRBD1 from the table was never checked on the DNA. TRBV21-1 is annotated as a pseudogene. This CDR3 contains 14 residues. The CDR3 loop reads CASSKNRGVYGYTF. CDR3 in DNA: TGTGCCAGCAGCAAAAACAGGGGGGTCTATGGCTACACCTTC.

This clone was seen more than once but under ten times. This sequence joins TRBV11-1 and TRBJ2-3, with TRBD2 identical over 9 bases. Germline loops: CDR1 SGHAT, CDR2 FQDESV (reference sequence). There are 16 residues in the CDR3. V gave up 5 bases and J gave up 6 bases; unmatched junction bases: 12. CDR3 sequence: CASSPAGRGGVDTQYF. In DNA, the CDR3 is TGTGCCAGCAGCCCCGCGGGGCGGGGGGGCGTTGATACGCAGTATTTT. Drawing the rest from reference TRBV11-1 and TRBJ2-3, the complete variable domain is EAEVAQSPRYKITEKSQAVAFWCDPISGHATLYWYRQILGQGPELLVQFQDESVVDDSQLPKDRFSAERLKGVDSTLKIQPAELGDSAMYLCASSPAGRGGVDTQYFGPGTRLTVL.